A single sample gave rise to the 22 T cell receptor beta chains below, sequenced in a study of T cells and copy number aberrations in small-cell lung cancer (dated by TCRdb to about 2021). The library was obtained by the immunoSEQ multiplex PCR assay. The immuneACCESS repertoire file appears here via TCRdb, limited to in-frame rearrangements. These files lack a portion of the clones; in checked studies, under half of the deficit traces to unresolved V genes, and the cause of the others is not known. Present in this sample are about 7,500 clones, roughly 82% of which were seen just once. The top ten hold over 4.5% of the sample. The source material was normal tissue next to the tumor. These TCRs come from a woman in her forties or fifties with small cell lung cancer.

The chain has TRBV4-3 and TRBJ2-1, with TRBD2 matching over 8 bases. The germline CDR1 and CDR2 sequences are LGHNA and YSLEER. Trimming cost V 3 bases and J 0 bases; bases outside gene matches: 7. The CDR3 contains 17 residues. DNA for the CDR3: TGCGCCAGCAGCCAGACTAGCGTGACGAGCTCCTACAATGAGCAGTTCTTC. It codes for CASSQTSVTSSYNEQFF.

This chain uses TRBV6-5 with TRBJ2-7; 7 bases are a match to TRBD1. The CDR3 extends over 15 amino acids. The germline gives CDR1 MNHEY, CDR2 SVGAGI. The V segment lost 5 bases and the J segment 1 base; nucleotides outside the gene matches: 8. The chain's CDR3 is CASSAEPGQSYEQYF. CDR3 bases: TGTGCCAGCAGTGCGGAACCGGGACAGTCCTACGAGCAGTACTTC.

The CDR3 reads CATTDRNQPQHF. The CDR3 coding sequence is TGTGCCACTACCGACAGAAATCAGCCCCAGCATTTT. V is TRBV19 and J is TRBJ1-5; the D gene is possibly TRBD1 (5 bases). V lost 10 bases and J 4 bases, leaving 11 bases between the germline ends. Looked up from germline, CDR1 is LNHDA and CDR2 is SQIVND (reference sequence). The CDR3 totals 12 residues.

The rearrangement uses TRBV30 and TRBJ1-3; D is ambiguous. The V gene lost 1 base and the J gene lost 3 bases, with 4 bases spanning the gap. Germline CDR1 GTSNPN, CDR2 SVGIG (reference sequence). CDR3 length equals 12 residues. The CDR3 DNA is TGTGCCTGGAGTGGGATTGGAAACACCATATATTTT. Translated: CAWSGIGNTIYF.

This chain connects TRBV11-3 to TRBJ2-1; D remains ambiguous. The CDR3 runs 19 residues. The ends were cut back, 1 base at V and 3 bases at J, with 22 bases in the middle. Germline-derived CDR1 and CDR2 are SGHNT and YENEEA. The CDR3 DNA is TGTGCCAGCAGCTTAGGCCAGAACGGTCGCGGAGACCTCTACAATGAGCAGTTCTTC. The encoded protein is CASSLGQNGRGDLYNEQFF.

This rearrangement joins TRBV30 to TRBJ2-5; D not resolved. Germline V gives CDR1 GTSNPN, CDR2 SVGIG (reference sequence). The CDR3 totals 14 residues. The ends were cut back, 0 bases at V and 2 bases at J, with 10 bases in the middle. The CDR3 nucleotides read TGTGCCTGGAGTGTACGCGGAAGGCAAGAGACCCAGTACTTC. Residues: CAWSVRGRQETQYF. Based on the CDR3 plus reference TRBV30 and TRBJ2-5, the full variable domain is SQTIHQWPATLVQPVGSPLSLECTVEGTSNPNLYWYRQAAGRGLQLLFYSVGIGQISSEVPQNLSASRPQDRQFILSSKKLLLSDSGFYLCAWSVRGRQETQYFGPGTRLLVL.

V is TRBV2 and J is TRBJ1-2; no definite D call. Germline V gives CDR1 SNHLY, CDR2 FYNNEI. The CDR3 covers 11 residues. The ends were cut back, 4 bases at V and 8 bases at J, with 8 bases in the middle. Here the CDR3 DNA reads TGTGCCAGCAGTGTGGGGAACGGCTACACCTTC. Translating it yields CASSVGNGYTF. The full variable domain, in which reference TRBV2 and TRBJ1-2 provide the parts outside the CDR3, is EPEVTQTPSHQVTQMGQEVILRCVPISNHLYFYWYRQILGQKVEFLVSFYNNEISEKSEIFDDQFSVERPDGSNFTLKIRSTKLEDSAMYFCASSVGNGYTFGSGTRLTVV.

The chain is built from TRBV7-9 and TRBJ1-6; TRBD1 might be the D (5 bases). Germline assignment: CDR1 SEHNR and CDR2 FQNEAQ (reference sequence). V lost 1 base and J lost 8, with 12 bases in between. The CDR3 is 15 amino acids. CDR3 residues: CASSLVWDADSPLHF. The DNA of the CDR3 is TGTGCCAGCAGCTTAGTATGGGACGCGGATTCACCCCTCCACTTT.

This clone was observed a handful of times. V usage is TRBV6-7 and J usage is TRBJ1-4; no reliable D call. TRBV6-7 is noted as an ORF with a role that remains uncertain. Between the trimmed V and J ends, which lost 2 bases and 8 bases, there was a span of 12 bases. The CDR3 runs 14 residues. Here the CDR3 reads CASSYLLKEEKLFF. As DNA, the CDR3 is TGTGCCAGCAGTTACCTTCTAAAAGAAGAAAAACTGTTTTTT.

The V gene is TRBV19, the J gene TRBJ1-5; D ambiguous. CDR3 length equals 18 residues. Trimming took 3 bases from V and 4 from J, leaving 22 bases between them. Looked up from germline, CDR1 is LNHDA and CDR2 is SQIVND (reference sequence). The CDR3 nucleotides read TGTGCCAGTAGTATTTTAAGTGTGTCTCAAGGCGGGAATCAGCCCCAGCATTTT. Protein sequence: CASSILSVSQGGNQPQHF.

This sequence joins TRBV4-2 and TRBJ2-5; a possible D gene is TRBD1 (6 bases). The CDR3 runs 18 residues. The germline gives CDR1 LGHNA, CDR2 YNFKEQ. The V end lost 1 base, the J end lost 5 bases, and 23 bases lay between the germline ends. The DNA of the CDR3 is TGTGCCAGCAGCCAAGCGGGCCAGGGGATGCTTCTTATGGAGACCCAGTACTTC. It codes for CASSQAGQGMLLMETQYF.

The chain links TRBV5-6 to TRBJ2-7; D is unclear. V was pared by 2 bases and J by 7 bases, with 10 bases between. There are 12 residues in the CDR3. The V gene's germline CDR1 is SGHDT and CDR2 YYEEEE. CDR3 sequence (DNA): TGTGCCAGCAGCTTATGGGCGCGGGAGCAGTACTTC. Translated, it gives CASSLWAREQYF.

This clone turned up a few times. The chain links TRBV28 to TRBJ2-7; 8 bases line up with TRBD1. Trimming at V came to 2 bases and at J to 3 bases, leaving 9 bases not matched to a gene. This CDR3 contains 16 residues. Germline CDR1 MDHEN, CDR2 SYDVKM. The CDR3 bases are TGTGCCAGCAGTTTAGGGCGGACAGGGATTGGCTACGAGCAGTACTTC. Protein sequence: CASSLGRTGIGYEQYF.

V and J are TRBV5-5 and TRBJ2-2; D unclear. This CDR3 has 13 amino acids. Germline loops: CDR1 SGHKS, CDR2 YYEKEE (reference sequence). V was cut by 0 bases and J by 4 bases, with 4 bases left in between. The CDR3 DNA follows: TGTGCCAGCAGCTTGGAATTCACCGGGGAGCTGTTTTTT. Amino acid sequence: CASSLEFTGELFF.

The rearrangement joins TRBV9 to TRBJ2-1; D gene unclear. The V end was cut by 0 bases, the J end by 4 bases, with 11 bases between. Germline CDR1 is SGDLS and CDR2 is YYNGEE. The CDR3 totals 15 residues. The CDR3 sequence: CASSVVGGRYNEQFF. DNA of the CDR3: TGTGCCAGCAGCGTAGTTGGCGGCAGATACAATGAGCAGTTCTTC.

V usage is TRBV11-1 and J usage is TRBJ2-1; D not resolved. CDR3 size: 12 residues. The V end lost 4 bases, the J end lost 4 bases, and 5 bases lay between the germline ends. Germline V gives CDR1 SGHAT, CDR2 FQDESV (reference sequence). CDR3: CASSSEYNEQFF. The CDR3 DNA reads TGTGCCAGCAGCTCCGAATACAATGAGCAGTTCTTC.

The CDR3: CASSQDPPYEQYF. For the CDR3, the DNA is TGCGCCAGCAGCCAAGACCCACCCTACGAGCAGTACTTC. The rearrangement uses TRBV4-3 and TRBJ2-7; D not certain. Trimming removed 0 bases from V and 2 bases from J, with 5 bases in between. CDR3 length: 13 amino acids. Germline V gene lookup returns CDR1 LGHNA and CDR2 YSLEER.

The V and J genes are TRBV6-4 and TRBJ2-3; D possibly matches TRBD1 or TRBD2 (5 bases each). CDR1 MRHNA and CDR2 SNTAGT come from the germline V gene. The CDR3 sequence is 14 residues long. Trimming pared 0 bases from V and 8 bases from J, leaving 12 bases between. DNA of the CDR3: TGTGCCAGCAGTGACTCTGGGGGTTCGAGTACGCAGTATTTT. It specifies CASSDSGGSSTQYF.

This sequence joins TRBV5-5 and TRBJ2-1; D is ambiguous. V lost 4 bases to trimming and J lost 8 bases, with 16 bases between them. Germline values: CDR1 SGHKS, CDR2 YYEKEE (reference sequence). CDR3 size: 14 residues. The CDR3 region is CASSLGPPSHEQFF. For the CDR3, the DNA is TGTGCCAGCAGCCTCGGACCCCCGAGCCATGAGCAGTTCTTC.

The chain carries TRBV5-1 and TRBJ2-7; no clear D gene. Per the germline V gene, CDR1 is SGHRS and CDR2 is YFSETQ. The V and J ends lost 4 bases and 3 bases respectively, with 17 bases between them. This CDR3 is built from 15 residues. This CDR3 reads CASSGPFQLDYEQYF. The CDR3 region has the DNA TGCGCCAGCAGCGGACCCTTCCAGTTGGACTACGAGCAGTACTTC.

The J gene is TRBJ2-1, the V gene TRBV4-2; maybe TRBD1 (6 bases). V gave up 0 bases and J gave up 9 bases, with 15 bases separating them. The CDR3 length is 15 residues. Per germline, CDR1 LGHNA and CDR2 YNFKEQ. CDR3 region: CASSQDNTGSLEQFF. The CDR3 coding sequence is TGTGCCAGCAGCCAAGATAACACAGGGTCCCTTGAGCAGTTCTTC.

This rearrangement joins TRBV18 to TRBJ1-5, with D possibly matching TRBD1 (6 bases). Trimming left V 8 bases short and J 0 bases short, with 23 bases between. Germline CDR1 and CDR2: KGHSH and LQKENI. This CDR3 comprises 18 residues. CDR3 DNA: TGTGCCAGCGCTGGGACACTAGGAACAGTGTATAGCAATCAGCCCCAGCATTTT. This translates into CASAGTLGTVYSNQPQHF.